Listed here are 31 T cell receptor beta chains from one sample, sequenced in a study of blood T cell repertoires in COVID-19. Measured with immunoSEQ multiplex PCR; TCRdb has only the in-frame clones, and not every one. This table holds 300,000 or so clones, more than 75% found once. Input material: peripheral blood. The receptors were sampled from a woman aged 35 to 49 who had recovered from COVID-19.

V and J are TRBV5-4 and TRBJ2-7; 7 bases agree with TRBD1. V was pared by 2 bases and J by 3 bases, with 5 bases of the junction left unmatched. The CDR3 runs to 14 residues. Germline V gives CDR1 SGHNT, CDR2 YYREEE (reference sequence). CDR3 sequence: CASSLGQAHYEQYF. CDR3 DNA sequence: TGTGCCAGCAGCTTAGGACAGGCTCACTACGAGCAGTACTTC.

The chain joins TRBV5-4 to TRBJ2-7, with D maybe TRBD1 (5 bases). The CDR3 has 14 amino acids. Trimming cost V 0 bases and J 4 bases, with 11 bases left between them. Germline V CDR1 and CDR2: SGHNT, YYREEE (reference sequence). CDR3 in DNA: TGTGCCAGCAGCTTGGAGGGCAGGGCATACGAGCAGTACTTC. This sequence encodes CASSLEGRAYEQYF. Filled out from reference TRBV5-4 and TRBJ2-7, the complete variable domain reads ETGVTQSPTHLIKTRGQQVTLRCSSQSGHNTVSWYQQALGQGPQFIFQYYREEENGRGNFPPRFSGLQFPNYSSELNVNALELDDSALYLCASSLEGRAYEQYFGPGTRLTVT.

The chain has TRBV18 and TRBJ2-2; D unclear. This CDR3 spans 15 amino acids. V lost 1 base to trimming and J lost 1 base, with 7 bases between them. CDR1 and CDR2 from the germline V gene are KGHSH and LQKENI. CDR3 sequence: CASSPLPVNTGELFF. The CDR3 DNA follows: TGTGCCAGCTCACCACTGCCGGTGAACACCGGGGAGCTGTTTTTT.

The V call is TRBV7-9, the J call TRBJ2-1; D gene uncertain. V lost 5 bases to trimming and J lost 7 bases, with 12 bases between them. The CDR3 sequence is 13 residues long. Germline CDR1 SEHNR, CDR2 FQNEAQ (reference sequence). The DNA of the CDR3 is TGTGCCAGCAGCCGAGCCGGAGTGAATGAGCAGTTCTTC. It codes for CASSRAGVNEQFF.

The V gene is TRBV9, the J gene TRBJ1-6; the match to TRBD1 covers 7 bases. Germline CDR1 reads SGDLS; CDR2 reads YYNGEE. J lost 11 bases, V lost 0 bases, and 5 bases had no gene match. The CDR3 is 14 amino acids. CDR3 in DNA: TGTGCCAGCAGCGTAGAACAGGGGAGAACACCCCTCCACTTT. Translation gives CASSVEQGRTPLHF.

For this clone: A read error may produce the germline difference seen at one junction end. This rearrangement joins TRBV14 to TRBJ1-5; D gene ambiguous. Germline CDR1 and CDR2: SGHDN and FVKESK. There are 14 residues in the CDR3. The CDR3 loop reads CASRQARSNQPQHF. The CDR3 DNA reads TGTGCCAGCAGACAAGCCAGGTCCAATCAGCCCCAGCATTTT.

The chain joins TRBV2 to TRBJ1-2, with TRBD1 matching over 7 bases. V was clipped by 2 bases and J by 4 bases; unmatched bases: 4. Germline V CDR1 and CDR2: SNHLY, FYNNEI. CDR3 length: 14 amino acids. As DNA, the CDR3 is TGTGCCAGCAGTGAAAGGGGGCGCGTCTATGGCTACACCTTC. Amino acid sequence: CASSERGRVYGYTF.

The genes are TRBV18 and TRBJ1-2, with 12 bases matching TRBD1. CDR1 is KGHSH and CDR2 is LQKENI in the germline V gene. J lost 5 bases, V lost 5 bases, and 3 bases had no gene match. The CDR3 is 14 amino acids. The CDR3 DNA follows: TGTGCCAGCTCATGGGGACAGGGGGCGTATGGCTACACCTTC. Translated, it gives CASSWGQGAYGYTF. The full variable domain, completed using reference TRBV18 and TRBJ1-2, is NAGVMQNPRHLVRRRGQEARLRCSPMKGHSHVYWYRQLPEEGLKFMVYLQKENIIDESGMPKERFSAEFPKEGPSILRIQQVVRGDSAAYFCASSWGQGAYGYTFGSGTRLTVV.

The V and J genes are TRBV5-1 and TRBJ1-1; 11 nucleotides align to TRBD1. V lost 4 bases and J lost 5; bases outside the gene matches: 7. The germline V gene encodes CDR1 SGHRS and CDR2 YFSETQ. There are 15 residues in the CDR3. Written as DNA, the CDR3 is TGCGCCAGCAGCGAGGACAGGGGGCCGAGGACTGAAGCTTTCTTT. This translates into CASSEDRGPRTEAFF.

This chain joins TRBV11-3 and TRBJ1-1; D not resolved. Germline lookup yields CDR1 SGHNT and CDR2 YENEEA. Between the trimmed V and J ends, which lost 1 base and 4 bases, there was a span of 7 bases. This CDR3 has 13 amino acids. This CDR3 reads CASSLGGFTEAFF. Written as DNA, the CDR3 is TGTGCCAGCAGCTTAGGAGGATTCACTGAAGCTTTCTTT.

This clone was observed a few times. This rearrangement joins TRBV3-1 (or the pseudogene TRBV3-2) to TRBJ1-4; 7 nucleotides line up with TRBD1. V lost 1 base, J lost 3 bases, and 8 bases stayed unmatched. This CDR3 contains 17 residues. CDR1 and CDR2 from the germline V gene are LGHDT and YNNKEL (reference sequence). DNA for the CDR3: TGTGCCAGCAGCCAAGCCCTCGAGGGGGCACCTAATGAAAAACTGTTTTTT. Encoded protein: CASSQALEGAPNEKLFF.

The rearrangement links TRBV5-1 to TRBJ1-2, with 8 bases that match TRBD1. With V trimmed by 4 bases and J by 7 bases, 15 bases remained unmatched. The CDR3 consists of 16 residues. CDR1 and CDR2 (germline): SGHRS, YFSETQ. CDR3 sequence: CASSPNTGTGGLGYTF. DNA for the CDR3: TGCGCCAGCAGCCCGAACACCGGAACAGGGGGGCTTGGCTACACCTTC.

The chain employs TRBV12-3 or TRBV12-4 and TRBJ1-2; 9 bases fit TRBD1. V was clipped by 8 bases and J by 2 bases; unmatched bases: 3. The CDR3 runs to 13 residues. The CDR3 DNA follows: TGTGCCAGCGGGGACAGGGACAACTATGGCTACACCTTC. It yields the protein CASGDRDNYGYTF.

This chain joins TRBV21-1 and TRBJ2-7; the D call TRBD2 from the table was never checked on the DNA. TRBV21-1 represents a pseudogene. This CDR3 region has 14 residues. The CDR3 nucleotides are TGTGCCAACGGCGGGGCAGGTACCTCCTACGAGCAGTACTTC. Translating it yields CANGGAGTSYEQYF.

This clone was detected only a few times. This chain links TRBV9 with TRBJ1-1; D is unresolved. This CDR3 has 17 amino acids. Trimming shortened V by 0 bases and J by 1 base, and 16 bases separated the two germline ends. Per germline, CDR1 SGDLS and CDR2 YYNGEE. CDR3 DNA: TGTGCCAGCAGCGTAGACCCGGCCGCCCTAGGGAACACTGAAGCTTTCTTT. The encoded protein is CASSVDPAALGNTEAFF.

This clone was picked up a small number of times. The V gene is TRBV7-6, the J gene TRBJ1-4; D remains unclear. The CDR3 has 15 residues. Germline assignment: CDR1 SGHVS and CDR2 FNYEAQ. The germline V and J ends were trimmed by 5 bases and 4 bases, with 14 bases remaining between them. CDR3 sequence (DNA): TGTGCCAGCAGCCCCGGCAGACAATATAATGAAAAACTGTTTTTT. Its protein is CASSPGRQYNEKLFF.

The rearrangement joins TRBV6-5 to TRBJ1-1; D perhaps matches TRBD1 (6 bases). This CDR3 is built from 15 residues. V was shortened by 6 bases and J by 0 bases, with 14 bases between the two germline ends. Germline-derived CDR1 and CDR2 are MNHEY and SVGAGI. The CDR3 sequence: CASSDQGFMNTEAFF. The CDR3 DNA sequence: TGTGCCAGCAGCGACCAGGGGTTTATGAACACTGAAGCTTTCTTT.

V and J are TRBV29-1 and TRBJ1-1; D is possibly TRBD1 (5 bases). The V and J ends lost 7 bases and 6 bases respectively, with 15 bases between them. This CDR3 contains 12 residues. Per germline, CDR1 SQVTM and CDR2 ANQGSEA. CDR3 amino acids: CSAIGGGAEAFF. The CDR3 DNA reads TGCAGCGCTATAGGTGGGGGGGCTGAAGCTTTCTTT.

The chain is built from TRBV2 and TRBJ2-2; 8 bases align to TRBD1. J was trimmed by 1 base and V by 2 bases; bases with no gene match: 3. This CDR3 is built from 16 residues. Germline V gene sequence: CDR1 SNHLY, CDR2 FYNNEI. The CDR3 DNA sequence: TGTGCCAGCAGTGAATTTGGACAGGGGAACACCGGGGAGCTGTTTTTT. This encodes CASSEFGQGNTGELFF.

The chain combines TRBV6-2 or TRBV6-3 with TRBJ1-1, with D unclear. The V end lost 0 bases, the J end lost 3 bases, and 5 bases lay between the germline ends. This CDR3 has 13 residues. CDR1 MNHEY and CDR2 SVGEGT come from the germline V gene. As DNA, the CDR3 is TGTGCCAGCAGTTACTCCCGCGACACTGAAGCTTTCTTT. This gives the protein CASSYSRDTEAFF.

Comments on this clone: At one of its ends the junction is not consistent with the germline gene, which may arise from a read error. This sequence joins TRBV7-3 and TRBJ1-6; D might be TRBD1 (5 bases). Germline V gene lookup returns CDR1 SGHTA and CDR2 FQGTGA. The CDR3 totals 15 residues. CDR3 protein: CASSLFPGTNSPLHF. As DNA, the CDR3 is TGTGCCAGCAGCTTATTTCCGGGGACTAATTCGCCCCTCCACTTT.

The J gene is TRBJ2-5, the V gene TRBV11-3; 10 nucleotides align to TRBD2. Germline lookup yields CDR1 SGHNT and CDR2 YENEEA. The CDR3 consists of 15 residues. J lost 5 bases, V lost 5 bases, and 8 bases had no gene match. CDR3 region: CASSLSGGAWETQYF. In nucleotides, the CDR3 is TGTGCCAGCAGCCTCAGCGGGGGGGCATGGGAGACCCAGTACTTC.

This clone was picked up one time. CDR3: CASSPQGAHGSPLHF. The CDR3 nucleotides are TGTGCCAGCAGCCCACAGGGGGCCCATGGTTCACCCCTCCACTTT. The V and J genes are TRBV6-5 and TRBJ1-6; 9 positions agree with TRBD1. The germline V gene encodes CDR1 MNHEY and CDR2 SVGAGI. This CDR3 spans 15 amino acids. With 6 bases clipped from V and 9 bases from J, the junction kept 9 bases outside the gene matches.

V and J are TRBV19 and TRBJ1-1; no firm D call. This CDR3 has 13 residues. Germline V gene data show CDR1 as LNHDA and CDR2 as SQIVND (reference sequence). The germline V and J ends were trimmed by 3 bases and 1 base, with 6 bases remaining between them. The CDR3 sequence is CASSIIQNTEAFF. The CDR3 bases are TGTGCCAGTAGTATCATCCAGAACACTGAAGCTTTCTTT.

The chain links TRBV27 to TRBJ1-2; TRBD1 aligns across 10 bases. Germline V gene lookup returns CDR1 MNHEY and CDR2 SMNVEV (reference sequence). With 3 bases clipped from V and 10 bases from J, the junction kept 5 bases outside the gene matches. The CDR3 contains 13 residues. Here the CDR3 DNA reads TGTGCCAGCAGTTTCCGGGACAGGGGAACCTACACCTTC. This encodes CASSFRDRGTYTF.

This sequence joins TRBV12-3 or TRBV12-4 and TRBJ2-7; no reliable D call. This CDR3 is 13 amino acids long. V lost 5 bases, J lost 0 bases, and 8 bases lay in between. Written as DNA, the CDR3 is TGTGCCAGCAGTCCCCGCAGCTCCTACGAGCAGTACTTC. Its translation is CASSPRSSYEQYF.

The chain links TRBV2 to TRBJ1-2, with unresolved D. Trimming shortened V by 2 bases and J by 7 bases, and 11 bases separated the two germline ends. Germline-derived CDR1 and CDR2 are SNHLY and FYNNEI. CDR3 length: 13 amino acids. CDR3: CASSESGFGGYTF. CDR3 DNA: TGTGCCAGCAGTGAATCGGGGTTCGGTGGCTACACCTTC.

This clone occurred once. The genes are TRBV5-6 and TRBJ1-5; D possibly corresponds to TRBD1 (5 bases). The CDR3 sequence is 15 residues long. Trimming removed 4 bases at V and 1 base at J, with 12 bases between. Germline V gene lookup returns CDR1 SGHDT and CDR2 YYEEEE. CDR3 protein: CASSTGPGSNQPQHF. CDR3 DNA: TGTGCCAGCAGCACCGGGCCAGGGAGCAATCAGCCCCAGCATTTT.

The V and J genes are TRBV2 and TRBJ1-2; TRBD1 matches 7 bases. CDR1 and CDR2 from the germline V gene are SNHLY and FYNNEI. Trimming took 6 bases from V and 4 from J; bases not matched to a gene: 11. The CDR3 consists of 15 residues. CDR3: CASSLEGTAPYGYTF. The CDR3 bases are TGTGCCAGCAGCTTAGAAGGGACAGCACCCTATGGCTACACCTTC.

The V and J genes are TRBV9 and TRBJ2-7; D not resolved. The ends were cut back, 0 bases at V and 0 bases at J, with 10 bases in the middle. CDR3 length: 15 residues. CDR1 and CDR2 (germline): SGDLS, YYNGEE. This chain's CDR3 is CASSVGPHSSYEQYF. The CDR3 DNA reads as TGTGCCAGCAGCGTAGGACCACACAGCTCCTACGAGCAGTACTTC.

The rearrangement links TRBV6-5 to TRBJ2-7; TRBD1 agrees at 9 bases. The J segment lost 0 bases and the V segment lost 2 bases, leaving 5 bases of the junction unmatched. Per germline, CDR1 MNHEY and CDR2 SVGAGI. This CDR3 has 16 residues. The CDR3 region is CASSYSRDRASYEQYF. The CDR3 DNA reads TGTGCCAGCAGTTACAGCCGGGACAGGGCCTCCTACGAGCAGTACTTC.